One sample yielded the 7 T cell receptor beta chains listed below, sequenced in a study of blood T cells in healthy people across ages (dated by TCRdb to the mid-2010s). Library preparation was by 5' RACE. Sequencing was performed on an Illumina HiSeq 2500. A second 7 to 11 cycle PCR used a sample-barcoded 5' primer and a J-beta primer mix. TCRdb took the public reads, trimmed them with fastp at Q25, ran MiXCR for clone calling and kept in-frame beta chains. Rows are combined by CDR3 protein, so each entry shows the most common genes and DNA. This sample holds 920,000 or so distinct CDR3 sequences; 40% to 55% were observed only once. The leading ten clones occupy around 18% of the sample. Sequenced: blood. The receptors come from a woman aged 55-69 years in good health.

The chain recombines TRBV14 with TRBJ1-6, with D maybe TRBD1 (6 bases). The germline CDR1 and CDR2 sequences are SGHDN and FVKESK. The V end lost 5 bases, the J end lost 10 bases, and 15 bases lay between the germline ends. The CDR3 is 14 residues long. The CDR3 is CASSFNRVRSPLHF. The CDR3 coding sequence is TGTGCCAGCAGCTTTAACAGGGTTCGGTCACCCCTCCACTTT.

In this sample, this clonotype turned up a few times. The CDR3 is CASSPMAGGTDTQYF. The CDR3 DNA reads as TGTGCCAGCAGCCCCATGGCGGGAGGAACAGATACGCAGTATTTT. The chain recombines TRBV7-9 with TRBJ2-3; 8 bases are shared with TRBD2. This CDR3 has 15 amino acids. CDR1 SEHNR and CDR2 FQNEAQ come from the germline V gene (reference sequence). J lost 3 bases, V lost 5 bases, and 7 bases had no gene match.

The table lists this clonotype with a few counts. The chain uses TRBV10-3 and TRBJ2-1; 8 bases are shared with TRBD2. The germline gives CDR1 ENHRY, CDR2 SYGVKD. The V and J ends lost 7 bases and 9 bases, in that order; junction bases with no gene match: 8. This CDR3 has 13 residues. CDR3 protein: CAIIAGPRGEQFF. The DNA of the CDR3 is TGTGCCATCATAGCGGGACCCCGCGGTGAGCAGTTCTTC.

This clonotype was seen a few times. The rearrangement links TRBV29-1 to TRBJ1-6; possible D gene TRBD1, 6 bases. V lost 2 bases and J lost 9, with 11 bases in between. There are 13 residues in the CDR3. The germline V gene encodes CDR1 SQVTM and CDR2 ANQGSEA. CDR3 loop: CSVEKGGSSPLHF. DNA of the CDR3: TGCAGCGTTGAAAAGGGGGGCAGTTCACCCCTCCACTTT.

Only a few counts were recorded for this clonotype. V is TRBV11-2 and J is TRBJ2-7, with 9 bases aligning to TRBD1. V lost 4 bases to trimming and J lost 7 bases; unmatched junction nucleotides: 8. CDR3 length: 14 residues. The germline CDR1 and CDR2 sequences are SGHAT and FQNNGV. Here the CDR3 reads CASSSSDRGGEQYF. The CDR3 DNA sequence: TGTGCCAGCAGCTCCTCGGACAGGGGAGGAGAGCAGTACTTC.

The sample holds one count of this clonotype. DNA for the CDR3: TGCAGTGCTAGGCTACTAGCGGGAGATCGCAATGAGCAGTTCTTC. The encoded protein is CSARLLAGDRNEQFF. This sequence joins TRBV20-1 and TRBJ2-1; 11 nucleotides align to TRBD2. This CDR3 has 15 residues. CDR1 DFQATT and CDR2 SNEGSKA come from the germline V gene (reference sequence). Trimming cost V 3 bases and J 6 bases; bases outside gene matches: 7.

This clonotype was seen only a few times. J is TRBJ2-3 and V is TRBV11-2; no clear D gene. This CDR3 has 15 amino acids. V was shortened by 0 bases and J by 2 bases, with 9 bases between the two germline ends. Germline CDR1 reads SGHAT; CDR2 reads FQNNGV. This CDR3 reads CASSLDPGPTDTQYF. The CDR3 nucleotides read TGTGCCAGCAGCTTAGATCCCGGTCCCACAGATACGCAGTATTTT.